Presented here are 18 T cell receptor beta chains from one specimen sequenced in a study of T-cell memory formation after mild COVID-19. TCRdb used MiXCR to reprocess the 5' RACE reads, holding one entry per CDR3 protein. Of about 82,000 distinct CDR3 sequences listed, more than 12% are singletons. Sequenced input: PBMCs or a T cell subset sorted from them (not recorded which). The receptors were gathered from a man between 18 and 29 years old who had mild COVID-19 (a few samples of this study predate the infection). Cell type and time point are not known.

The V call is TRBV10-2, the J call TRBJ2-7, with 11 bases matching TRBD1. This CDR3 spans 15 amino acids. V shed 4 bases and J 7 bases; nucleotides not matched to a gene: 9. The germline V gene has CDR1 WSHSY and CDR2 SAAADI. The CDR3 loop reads CASSVFRDRGLEQYF. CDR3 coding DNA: TGCGCCAGCAGTGTATTCCGGGACAGGGGGTTGGAGCAGTACTTC.

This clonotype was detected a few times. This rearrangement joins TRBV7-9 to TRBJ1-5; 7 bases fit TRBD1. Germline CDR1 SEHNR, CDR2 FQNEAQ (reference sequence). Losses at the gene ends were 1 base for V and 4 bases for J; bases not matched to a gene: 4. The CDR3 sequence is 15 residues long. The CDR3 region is CASSLDRGENQPQHF. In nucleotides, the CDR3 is TGTGCCAGCAGCTTAGACAGGGGAGAGAATCAGCCCCAGCATTTT.

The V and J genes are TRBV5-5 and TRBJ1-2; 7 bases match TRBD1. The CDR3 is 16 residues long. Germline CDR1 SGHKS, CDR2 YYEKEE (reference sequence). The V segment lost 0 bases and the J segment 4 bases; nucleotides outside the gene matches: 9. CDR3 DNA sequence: TGTGCCAGCAGCTTGGAGTGGTACAGGGGTGCCTATGGCTACACCTTC. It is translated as CASSLEWYRGAYGYTF.

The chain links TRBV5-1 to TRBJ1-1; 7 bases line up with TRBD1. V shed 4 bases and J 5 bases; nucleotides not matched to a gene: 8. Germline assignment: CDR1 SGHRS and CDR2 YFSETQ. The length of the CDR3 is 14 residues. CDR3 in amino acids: CASSATGLETEAFF. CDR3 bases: TGCGCCAGCAGCGCGACAGGGCTGGAAACTGAAGCTTTCTTT.

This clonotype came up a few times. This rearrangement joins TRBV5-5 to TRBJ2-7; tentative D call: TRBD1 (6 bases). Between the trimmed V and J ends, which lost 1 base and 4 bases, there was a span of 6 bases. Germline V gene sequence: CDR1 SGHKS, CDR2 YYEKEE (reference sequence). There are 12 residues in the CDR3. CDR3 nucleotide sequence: TGTGCCAGCAGCTTGACAGGGTACGAGCAGTACTTC. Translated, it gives CASSLTGYEQYF.

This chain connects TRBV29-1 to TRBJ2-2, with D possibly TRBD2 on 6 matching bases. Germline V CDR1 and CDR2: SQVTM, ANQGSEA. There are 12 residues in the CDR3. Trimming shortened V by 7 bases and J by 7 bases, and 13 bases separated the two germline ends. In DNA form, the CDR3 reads TGCAGCGCCGGGGGTGGCCTCGGGGAGCTGTTTTTT. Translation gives CSAGGGLGELFF.

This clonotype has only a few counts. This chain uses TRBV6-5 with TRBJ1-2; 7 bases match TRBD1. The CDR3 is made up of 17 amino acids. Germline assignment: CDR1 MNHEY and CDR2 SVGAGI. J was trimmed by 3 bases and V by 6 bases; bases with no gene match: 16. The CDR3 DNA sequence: TGTGCCAGCAGGGGACGAGGGACAGCAGATTGGGACTATGGCTACACCTTC. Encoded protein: CASRGRGTADWDYGYTF.

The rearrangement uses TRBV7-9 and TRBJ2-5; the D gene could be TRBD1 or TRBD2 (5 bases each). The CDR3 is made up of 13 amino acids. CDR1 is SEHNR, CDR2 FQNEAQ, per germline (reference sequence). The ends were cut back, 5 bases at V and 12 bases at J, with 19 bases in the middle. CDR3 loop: CASSLGTGTDKYF. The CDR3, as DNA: TGTGCCAGCAGCCTGGGTACCGGGACGGACAAGTACTTC.

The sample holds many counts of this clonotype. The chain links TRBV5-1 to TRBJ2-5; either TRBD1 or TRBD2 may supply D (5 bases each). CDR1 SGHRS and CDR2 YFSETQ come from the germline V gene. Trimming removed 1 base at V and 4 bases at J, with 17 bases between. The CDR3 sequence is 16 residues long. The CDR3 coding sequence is TGCGCCAGCAGCTTGAAGGGGAGAGTGGACGCAGAGACCCAGTACTTC. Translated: CASSLKGRVDAETQYF.

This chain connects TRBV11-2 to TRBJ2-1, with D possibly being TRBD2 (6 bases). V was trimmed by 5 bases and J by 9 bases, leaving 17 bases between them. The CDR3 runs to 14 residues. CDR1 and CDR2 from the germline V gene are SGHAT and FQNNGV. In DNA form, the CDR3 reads TGTGCCAGCAGCCAAGACTGGAGGGGAGGTGAGCAGTTCTTC. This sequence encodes CASSQDWRGGEQFF. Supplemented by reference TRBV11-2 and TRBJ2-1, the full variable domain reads EAGVAQSPRYKIIEKRQSVAFWCNPISGHATLYWYQQILGQGPKLLIQFQNNGVVDDSQLPKDRFSAERLKGVDSTLKIQPAKLEDSAVYLCASSQDWRGGEQFFGPGTRLTVL.

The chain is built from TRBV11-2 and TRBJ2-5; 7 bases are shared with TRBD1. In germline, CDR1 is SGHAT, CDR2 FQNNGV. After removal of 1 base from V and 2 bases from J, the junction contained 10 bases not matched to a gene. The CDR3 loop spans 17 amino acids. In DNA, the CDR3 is TGTGCCAGCAGCTTAGGTTATGGGGGACAGCAACAAGAGACCCAGTACTTC. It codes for CASSLGYGGQQQETQYF.

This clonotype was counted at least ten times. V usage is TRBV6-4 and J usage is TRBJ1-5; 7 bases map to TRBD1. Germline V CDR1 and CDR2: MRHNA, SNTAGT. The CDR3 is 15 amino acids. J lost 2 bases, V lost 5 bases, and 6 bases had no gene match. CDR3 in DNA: TGTGCCAGCAGTCAGACAGGGTCCGGCAATCAGCCCCAGCATTTT. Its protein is CASSQTGSGNQPQHF.

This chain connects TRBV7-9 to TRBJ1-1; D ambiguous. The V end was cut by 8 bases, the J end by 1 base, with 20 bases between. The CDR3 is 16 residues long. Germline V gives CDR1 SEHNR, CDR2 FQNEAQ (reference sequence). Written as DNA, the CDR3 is TGTGCCAGCGCTTCCATAAGGGCAAAAAAGAACACTGAAGCTTTCTTT. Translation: CASASIRAKKNTEAFF.

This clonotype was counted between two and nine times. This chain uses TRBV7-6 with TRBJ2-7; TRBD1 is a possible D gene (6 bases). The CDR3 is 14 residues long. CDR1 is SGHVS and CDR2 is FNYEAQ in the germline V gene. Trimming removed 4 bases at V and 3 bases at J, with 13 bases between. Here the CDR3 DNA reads TGTGCCAGCAGCTGGGGGCAGGAAGGCTACGAGCAGTACTTC. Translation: CASSWGQEGYEQYF.

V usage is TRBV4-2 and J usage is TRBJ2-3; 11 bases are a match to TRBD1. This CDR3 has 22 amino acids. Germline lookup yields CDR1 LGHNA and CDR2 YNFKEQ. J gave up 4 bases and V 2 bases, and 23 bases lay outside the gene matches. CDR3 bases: TGTGCCAGCAGCCAAAGGACCGCACCGGGACAGGGGGTATCATTTCTCCCAGATACGCAGTATTTT. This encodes CASSQRTAPGQGVSFLPDTQYF.

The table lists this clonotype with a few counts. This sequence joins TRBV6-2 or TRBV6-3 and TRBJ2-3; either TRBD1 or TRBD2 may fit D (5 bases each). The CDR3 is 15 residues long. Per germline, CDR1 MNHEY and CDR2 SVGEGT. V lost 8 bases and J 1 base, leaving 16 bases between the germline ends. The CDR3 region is CASSGGEGRTDTQYF. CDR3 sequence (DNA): TGTGCCAGCTCTGGCGGCGAGGGACGCACAGATACGCAGTATTTT.

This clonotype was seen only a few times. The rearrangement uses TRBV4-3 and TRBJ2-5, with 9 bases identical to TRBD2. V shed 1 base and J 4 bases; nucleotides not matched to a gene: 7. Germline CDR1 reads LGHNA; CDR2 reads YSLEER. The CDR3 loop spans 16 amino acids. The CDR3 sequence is CASSQAAGGATETQYF. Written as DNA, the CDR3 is TGCGCCAGCAGCCAAGCGGCGGGGGGGGCCACAGAGACCCAGTACTTC.

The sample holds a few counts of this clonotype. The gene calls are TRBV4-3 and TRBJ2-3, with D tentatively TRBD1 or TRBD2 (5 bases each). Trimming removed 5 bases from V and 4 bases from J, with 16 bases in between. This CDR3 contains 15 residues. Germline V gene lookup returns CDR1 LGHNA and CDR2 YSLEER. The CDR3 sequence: CASSKGLGASDTQYF. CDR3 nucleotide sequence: TGCGCCAGCAGCAAGGGCCTCGGGGCCTCAGATACGCAGTATTTT.